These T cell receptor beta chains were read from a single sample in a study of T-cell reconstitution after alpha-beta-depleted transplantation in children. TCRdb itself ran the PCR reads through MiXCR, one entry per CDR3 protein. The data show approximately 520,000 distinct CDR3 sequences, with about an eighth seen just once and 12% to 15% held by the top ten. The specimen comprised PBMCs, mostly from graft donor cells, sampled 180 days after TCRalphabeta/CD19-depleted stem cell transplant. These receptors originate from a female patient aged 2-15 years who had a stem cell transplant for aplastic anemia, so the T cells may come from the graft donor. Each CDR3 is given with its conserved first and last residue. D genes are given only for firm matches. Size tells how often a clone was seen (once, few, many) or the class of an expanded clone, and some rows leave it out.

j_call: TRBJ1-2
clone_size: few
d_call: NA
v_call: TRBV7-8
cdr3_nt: TGTGCCAGCAGCCACGTGACACCAAACTATGGCTACACCTTC
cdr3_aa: CASSHVTPNYGYTF

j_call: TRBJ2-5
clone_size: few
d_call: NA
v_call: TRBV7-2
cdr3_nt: TGTGCCAGCAGCTTAGGCTGGCGGGGCCAAGAGACCCAGTACTTC
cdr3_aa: CASSLGWRGQETQYF

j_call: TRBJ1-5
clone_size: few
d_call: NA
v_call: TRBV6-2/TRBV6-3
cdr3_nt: TGTGCCAGCAGTTACGGGACAATTTCGGATCAGCCCCAGCATTTT
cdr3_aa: CASSYGTISDQPQHF

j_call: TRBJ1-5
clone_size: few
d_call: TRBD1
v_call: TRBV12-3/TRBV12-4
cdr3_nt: TGTGCCAGCAGGGCCGGGACAGATAGCAATCAGCCCCAGCATTTT
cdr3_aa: CASRAGTDSNQPQHF

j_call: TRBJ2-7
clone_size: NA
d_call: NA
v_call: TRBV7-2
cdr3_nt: TGTGCCAGCAGCTTAGGTATGGGGGCCTACGAGCAGTACTTC
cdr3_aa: CASSLGMGAYEQYF

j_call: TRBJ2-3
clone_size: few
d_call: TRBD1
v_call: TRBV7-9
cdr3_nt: TGTGCCAGCAGGTTGACAGGGAGCGCAGATACGCAGTATTTT
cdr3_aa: CASRLTGSADTQYF

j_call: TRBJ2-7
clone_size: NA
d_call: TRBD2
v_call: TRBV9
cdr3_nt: TGTGCCAGCAGCATTAGGACTAGCTCTATCGTCTCCGAGCACTACTTC
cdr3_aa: CASSIRTSSIVSEHYF

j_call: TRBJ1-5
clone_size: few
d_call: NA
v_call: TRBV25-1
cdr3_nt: TGTGCCAGCAGGGACGGCCCTGGGGCCCAGCATTTT
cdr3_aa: CASRDGPGAQHF

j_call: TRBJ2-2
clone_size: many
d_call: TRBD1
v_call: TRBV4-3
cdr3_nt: TGCGCCAGCAGCCAACGACAGGGTGCCGGGGAGCTGTTTTTT
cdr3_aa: CASSQRQGAGELFF

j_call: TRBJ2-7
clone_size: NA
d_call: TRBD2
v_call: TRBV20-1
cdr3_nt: TGCAGTGCCCCGGCGGGGACTAGCGGGAACCCGTACTACGAGCAGTACTTC
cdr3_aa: CSAPAGTSGNPYYEQYF

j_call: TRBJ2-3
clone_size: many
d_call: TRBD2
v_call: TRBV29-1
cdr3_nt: TGCAGCGTGCCTGGGAGGGGTGGCGCAGATACGCAGTATTTT
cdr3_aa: CSVPGRGGADTQYF

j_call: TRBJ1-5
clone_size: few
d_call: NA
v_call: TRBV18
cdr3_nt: TGTGCCAGCTCACCCGAGATGGCGTTCAATCAGCCCCAGCATTTT
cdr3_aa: CASSPEMAFNQPQHF

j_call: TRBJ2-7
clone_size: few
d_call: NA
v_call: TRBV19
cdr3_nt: TGTGCCAGTAGCCCTCGGGGGGCCGACTACGAGCAGTACTTC
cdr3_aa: CASSPRGADYEQYF

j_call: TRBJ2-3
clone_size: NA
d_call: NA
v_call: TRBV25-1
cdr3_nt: TGTGCCAGCAGGTCGGGCGGAGTACCACTTTTGGATACGCAGTATTTT
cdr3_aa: CASRSGGVPLLDTQYF

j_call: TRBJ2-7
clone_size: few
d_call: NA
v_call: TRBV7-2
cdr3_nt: TGTGCCAGCAGCTTAGCGTGGGCGGGGTCCCAGGGGGAGCAGTACTTC
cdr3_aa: CASSLAWAGSQGEQYF

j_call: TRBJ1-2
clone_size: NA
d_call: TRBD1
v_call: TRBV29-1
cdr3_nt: TGCAGCGTCCGAAATCAGGGGGCCTCGGGCTACACCTTC
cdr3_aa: CSVRNQGASGYTF

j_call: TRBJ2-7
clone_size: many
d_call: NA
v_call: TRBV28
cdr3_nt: TGTGCCAGCAGTTTATTAACAGGATTTCACGAGCAGTACTTC
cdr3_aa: CASSLLTGFHEQYF

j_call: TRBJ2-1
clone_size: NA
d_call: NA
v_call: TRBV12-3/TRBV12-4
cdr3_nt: TGTGCCAGCAGTTTGATCTGGGGGTCTATTTCGGGCCCACCCTACAATGAGCAGTTCTTC
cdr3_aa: CASSLIWGSISGPPYNEQFF

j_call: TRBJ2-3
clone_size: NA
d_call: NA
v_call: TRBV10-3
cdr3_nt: TGTGCCATCAGTGAGCAGGGGCACAGTTCGTATACGCAGTATTTT
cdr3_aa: CAISEQGHSSYTQYF

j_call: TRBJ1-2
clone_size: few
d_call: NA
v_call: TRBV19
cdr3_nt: TGTGCCAGTACCACCGGACAGTCATCGGGGCAATATGGCTACACCTTC
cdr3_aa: CASTTGQSSGQYGYTF

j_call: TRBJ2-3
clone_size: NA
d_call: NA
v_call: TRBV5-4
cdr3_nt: TGTGCCAGCAGCGGGTCGGTAAAAAGCACAGATACGCAGTATTTT
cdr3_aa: CASSGSVKSTDTQYF

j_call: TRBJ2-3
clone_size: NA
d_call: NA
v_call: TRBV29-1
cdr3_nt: TGCAGCGTCTGGGGGGAATTTAGCACAGATACGCAGTATTTT
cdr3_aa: CSVWGEFSTDTQYF

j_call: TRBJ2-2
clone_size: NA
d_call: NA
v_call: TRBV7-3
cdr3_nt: TGTGCCAGCACCCTGGGCGTGGGGCCGACCCCCGGGGAGCTGTTTTTT
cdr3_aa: CASTLGVGPTPGELFF